This TCR beta chain was captured by sequencing in a study of T-cell reconstitution after alpha-beta-depleted transplantation in children. The study's findings and limits: T-cell counts and diversity were attributed mostly to newly produced T cells one year after transplant. It was surviving recipient T cells and thymic progenitors that gave some patients high TCRbeta diversity at day 60. After transplant, at about two months, alpha-beta T cells were reportedly derived from several hundred expanded graft clones.

The V end was cut by 2 bases, the J end by 7 bases, with 12 bases between. CDR1 is KGHSH and CDR2 is LQKENI in the germline V gene. The CDR3 has 13 residues. This clonotype has more than one count but fewer than ten. Its specificity is not known. Library preparation (for TCRbeta) was performed with unique molecular identifiers. TCRdb re-derived calls from the PCR reads in MiXCR, one entry per CDR3 protein. Of 500,000 to 750,000 distinct CDR3 sequences detected, 10% to 15% appear once; the ten largest clones hold approximately 2%. This clonotype was obtained from a male patient younger than 18 who had a stem cell transplant for acute myeloid leukemia, so the T cells may come from the graft donor. The material was PBMCs, mostly from graft donor cells, obtained 360 days after TCRalphabeta/CD19-depleted stem cell transplant. The chain employs TRBV18 and TRBJ2-7; D unclear. CDR3 sequence reads: CASSPSSPREQYF. The CDR3 DNA reads as TGTGCCAGCTCACCATCCTCCCCTCGGGAGCAGTACTTC.